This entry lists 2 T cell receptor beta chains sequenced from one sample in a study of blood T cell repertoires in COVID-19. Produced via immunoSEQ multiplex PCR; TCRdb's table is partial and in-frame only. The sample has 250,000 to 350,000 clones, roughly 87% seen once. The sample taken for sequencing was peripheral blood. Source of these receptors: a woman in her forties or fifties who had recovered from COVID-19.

CDR3 in amino acids: CASSNFSGFYSYNEQFF. In nucleotides, the CDR3 is TGTGCCAGCAGCAACTTTAGCGGATTTTACTCCTACAATGAGCAGTTCTTC. The chain is built from TRBV21-1 and TRBJ2-1; the table's TRBD2 call for D was not verified on the DNA. TRBV21-1 is flagged as a pseudogene. The CDR3 totals 17 residues.

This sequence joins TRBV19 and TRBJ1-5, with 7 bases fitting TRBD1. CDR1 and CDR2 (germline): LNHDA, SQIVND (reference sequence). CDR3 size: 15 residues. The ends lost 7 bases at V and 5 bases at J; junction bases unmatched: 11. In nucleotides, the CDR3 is TGTGCCAGTAAGGGGCGGGACAGAGGTTATCAGCCCCAGCATTTT. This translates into CASKGRDRGYQPQHF.